This paragraph covers one T cell receptor (beta chain) sequence. Using immunoSEQ multiplex PCR, the repertoire was profiled, and TCRdb retains in-frame clones only, with some absent. The table lists fewer than 95,000 clones, about 94% of them singletons. These data originate in a study of T cell changes during pregnancy in multiple sclerosis. V gave up 6 bases and J gave up 1 base, with 3 bases separating them. CDR1 is SGHRS, CDR2 YFSETQ, per germline. The CDR3 is 11 amino acids. The V gene is TRBV5-1, the J gene TRBJ2-3; no clear D gene. The material was peripheral blood, obtained in the first trimester of pregnancy. This receptor was taken from a female donor in good health, enrolled as a control in a pregnancy study. The CDR3 here is CASTGTDTQYF. In DNA form, the CDR3 reads TGCGCCAGCACCGGCACAGATACGCAGTATTTT. Full variable domain (rest looked up from reference TRBV5-1 and TRBJ2-3): KAGVTQTPRYLIKTRGQQVTLSCSPISGHRSVSWYQQTPGQGLQFLFEYFSETQRNKGNFPGRFSGRQFSNSRSEMNVSTLELGDSALYLCASTGTDTQYFGPGTRLTVL.